The present T cell receptor (beta chain) was sequenced within a study of shared clonotypes between healthy human individuals. V lost 0 bases and J lost 1, with 7 bases in between. Germline V gene lookup returns CDR1 SGHRS and CDR2 YFSETQ. The CDR3 spans 14 residues. Of note for this clone: Other DNA sequences in this specimen translate into the identical CDR3.

Assay used: immunoSEQ multiplex PCR; TCRdb lists only in-frame clones, some missing. Among 2 million to 2.5 million clones listed, 85% to 95% were seen once. Sequenced: naive CD4+ T cells from PBMCs. Sample subset: CD45RA+ positively selected. The chain recombines TRBV5-1 with TRBJ2-5; perhaps TRBD1 as D (6 bases). This sequence originates from a man younger than 35 in good health. Some clones in this sample may be carry-over from other donors' samples. The CDR3 sequence is CASSLGTVQETQYF. The DNA for the CDR3 is TGCGCCAGCAGCTTGGGGACAGTCCAAGAGACCCAGTACTTC.